This T cell receptor (beta chain) derives from a study of blood T cell repertoires in COVID-19. Across the study: COVID-19 samples from acute and convalescent phases originated in the United States, Italy and Spain. Nucleic acid was either cDNA or gDNA, and it came from T cells, B-cell-depleted T cells, or PBMCs.

The CDR3 totals 14 residues. Germline CDR1 is LNHDA and CDR2 is SQIVND (reference sequence). Trimming at V came to 3 bases and at J to 8 bases, leaving 6 bases not matched to a gene. Per the authors' pipeline: Amplifying reference gene primers gave estimates of nucleated cell counts. TCRdb keeps only in-frame clones here, not all; method: immunoSEQ multiplex PCR. V and J calls and clone size are those listed in that table; D and trimming were worked out from the DNA. The sample lists just under 150,000 clones, about four fifths seen once, with 4.5% to 6% in the top ten. V is TRBV19 and J is TRBJ1-2; 10 bases are a match to TRBD1. Sequencing was performed on peripheral blood. The receptor was isolated from a human donor in a cohort sampled during active COVID-19. DNA for the CDR3: TGTGCCAGTAGTATCGGACAGGGGGTAGGAGGCTACACCTTC. Translating gives CASSIGQGVGGYTF. Using reference TRBV19 and TRBJ1-2 for the parts outside the CDR3, the full variable domain is DGGITQSPKYLFRKEGQNVTLSCEQNLNHDAMYWYRQDPGQGLRLIYYSQIVNDFQKGDIAEGYSVSREKKESFPLTVTSAQKNPTAFYLCASSIGQGVGGYTFGSGTRLTVV.